This T cell receptor beta chain was documented in a study of blood T cell repertoires in COVID-19. For the study at large: The origin of the acute and convalescent COVID-19 samples was the United States, Italy and Spain.

The V segment lost 2 bases and the J segment 3 bases; nucleotides outside the gene matches: 3. This CDR3 has 14 amino acids. Germline lookup yields CDR1 MNHEY and CDR2 SVGAGI. The authors' processing: Cell counts per sample came from amplifying reference gene primers. Measured with immunoSEQ multiplex PCR; TCRdb has only the in-frame clones, and not every one. V and J calls plus clone size are reproduced from that table; the DNA served to infer D and trimming. This repertoire shows roughly 150,000 clones, around 85% found once; its top ten account for approximately 7%. Seattle's enrolled individuals joined amid active infection and were then monitored longitudinally.

The J gene is TRBJ2-7, the V gene TRBV6-5, with TRBD1 matching 8 bases. Specimen: peripheral blood. The receptor was isolated from a man at least 80 years old with COVID-19, enrolled during active disease. Written as DNA, the CDR3 is TGTGCCAGCAGTTACGGGGACAGGCGCTACGAGCAGTACTTC. It translates to CASSYGDRRYEQYF.